This paragraph covers one T cell receptor beta chain sequence. TCR cDNA was made by 5'RACE template switching, adding a universal primer site and UMIs. Each CDR3 protein is one row after TCRdb ran MiXCR on the 5' RACE reads. The top ten hold around 16% of the sample, which has over 85,000 distinct CDR3 sequences, roughly 9% seen once. This sample was taken from a study of T cells after yellow fever vaccination. The overall study: Fractions of limited cellularity were prepared by means of SMART-Seq v4 Ultra Low Input.

Notes on the study in general: The booster saw the reappearance of most primary-vaccination clones (around 96% CD4, about 90% CD8).

The sample in question was CD8+ T cells not binding an NS4B(214-222) dextramer, sorted from PBMCs, obtained roughly 14 days after the first yellow fever vaccination. The clonotype comes from a man aged 18 to 29 who received the YFV17D yellow fever vaccine.

This CDR3 is CASSYLGPTGAPYEQYF. In DNA form, the CDR3 reads TGTGCCAGCAGTTACTTGGGGCCGACGGGGGCACCCTACGAGCAGTACTTC. The chain recombines TRBV6-5 with TRBJ2-7, with D perhaps TRBD1 or TRBD2 (6 bases each). The CDR3 is 17 amino acids. CDR1 is MNHEY, CDR2 SVGAGI, per germline. Between the trimmed V and J ends, which lost 1 base and 2 bases, there was a span of 18 bases.